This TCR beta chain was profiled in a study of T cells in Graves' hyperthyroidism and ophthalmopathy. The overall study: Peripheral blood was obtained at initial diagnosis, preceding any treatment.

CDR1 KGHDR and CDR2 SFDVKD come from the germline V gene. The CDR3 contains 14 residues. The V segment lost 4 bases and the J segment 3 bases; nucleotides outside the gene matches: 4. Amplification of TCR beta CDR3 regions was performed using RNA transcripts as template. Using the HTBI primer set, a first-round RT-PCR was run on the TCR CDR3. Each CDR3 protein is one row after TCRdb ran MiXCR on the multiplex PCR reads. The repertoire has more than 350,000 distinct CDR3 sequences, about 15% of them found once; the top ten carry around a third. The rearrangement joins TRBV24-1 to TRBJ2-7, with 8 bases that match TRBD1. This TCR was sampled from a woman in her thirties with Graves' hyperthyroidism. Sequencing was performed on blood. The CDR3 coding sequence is TGTGCCACCAGTGAACCGGGACAGGACTACGAGCAGTACTTC. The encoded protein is CATSEPGQDYEQYF.